This record looks at one T cell receptor (beta chain) sequence and its context. This record belongs to a study of blood T cell repertoires in COVID-19. Study-wide background: PBMCs, B-cell-depleted T cells, or T cells provided the cDNA or gDNA that made up the material.

The J segment lost 3 bases and the V segment lost 3 bases, leaving 2 bases of the junction unmatched. CDR3 size: 14 residues. CDR1 is PRHDT and CDR2 is FYEKMQ in the germline V gene (reference sequence). Some clones are missing from TCRdb's copy, which holds only in-frame ones; the method was immunoSEQ multiplex PCR. The table records a few hundred thousand clones, around 89% of them present only once. V usage is TRBV13 and J usage is TRBJ2-7; 10 positions match TRBD1. The specimen was PBMCs or T cells enriched from blood (not recorded which). The clonotype comes from a woman aged 18-29 years with acute COVID-19. The CDR3 bases are TGTGCCAGCAGCTTCGGGACAGGGGACTACGAGCAGTACTTC. It yields the protein CASSFGTGDYEQYF.